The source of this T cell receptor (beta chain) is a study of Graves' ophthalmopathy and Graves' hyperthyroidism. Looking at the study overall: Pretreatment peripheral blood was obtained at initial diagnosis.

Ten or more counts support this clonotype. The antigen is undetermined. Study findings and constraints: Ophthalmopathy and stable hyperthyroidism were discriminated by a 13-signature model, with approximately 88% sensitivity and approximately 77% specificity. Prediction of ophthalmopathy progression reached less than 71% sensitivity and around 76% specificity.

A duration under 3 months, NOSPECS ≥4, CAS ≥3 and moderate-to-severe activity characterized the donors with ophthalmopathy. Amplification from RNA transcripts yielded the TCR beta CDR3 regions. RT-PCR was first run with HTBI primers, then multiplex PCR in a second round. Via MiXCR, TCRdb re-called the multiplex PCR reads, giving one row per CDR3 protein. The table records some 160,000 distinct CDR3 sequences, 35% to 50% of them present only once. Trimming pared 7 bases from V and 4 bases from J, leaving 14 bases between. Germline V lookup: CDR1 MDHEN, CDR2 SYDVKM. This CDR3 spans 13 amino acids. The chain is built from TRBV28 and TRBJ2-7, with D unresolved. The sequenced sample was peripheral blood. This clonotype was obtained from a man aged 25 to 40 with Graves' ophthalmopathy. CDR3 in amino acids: CASTTTPAYEQYF. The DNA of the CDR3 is TGTGCCAGCACCACCACCCCAGCGTACGAGCAGTACTTC.